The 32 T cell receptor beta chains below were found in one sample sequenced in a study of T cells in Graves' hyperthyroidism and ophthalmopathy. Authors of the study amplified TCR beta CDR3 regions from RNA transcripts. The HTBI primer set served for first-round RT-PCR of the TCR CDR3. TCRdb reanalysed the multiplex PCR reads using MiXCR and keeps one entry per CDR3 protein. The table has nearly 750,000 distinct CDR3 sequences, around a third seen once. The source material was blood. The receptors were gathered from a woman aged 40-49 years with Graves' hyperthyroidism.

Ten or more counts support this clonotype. CDR3 DNA sequence: TGTGCCAGCAGTCTAACTGGACAGCTAAATCAGCCCCAGCATTTT. Its translation is CASSLTGQLNQPQHF. This rearrangement joins TRBV12-3 or TRBV12-4 to TRBJ1-5, with D maybe TRBD1 (6 bases). The length of the CDR3 is 15 residues. The germline V and J ends were trimmed by 5 bases and 4 bases, with 15 bases remaining between them.

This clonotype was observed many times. CDR3 DNA sequence: TGTGCCAGTAGTATAGTACCCTCGGGCAATCAGCCCCAGCATTTT. Translation: CASSIVPSGNQPQHF. V usage is TRBV19 and J usage is TRBJ1-5; D call uncertain. Trimming pared 1 base from V and 2 bases from J, leaving 9 bases between. The CDR3 spans 15 residues. Germline CDR1 reads LNHDA; CDR2 reads SQIVND (reference sequence).

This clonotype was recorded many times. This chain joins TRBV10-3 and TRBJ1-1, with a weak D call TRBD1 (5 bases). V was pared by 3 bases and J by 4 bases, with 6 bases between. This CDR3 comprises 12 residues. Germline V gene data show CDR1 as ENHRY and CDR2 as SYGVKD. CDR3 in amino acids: CAISEGATEAFF. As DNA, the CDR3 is TGTGCCATCAGTGAAGGGGCCACTGAAGCTTTCTTT.

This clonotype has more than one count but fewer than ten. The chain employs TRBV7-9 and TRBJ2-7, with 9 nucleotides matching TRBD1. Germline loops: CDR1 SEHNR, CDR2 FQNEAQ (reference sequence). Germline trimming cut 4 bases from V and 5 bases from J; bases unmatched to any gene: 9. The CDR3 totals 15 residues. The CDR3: CASSSWTGAGDEQYF. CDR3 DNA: TGTGCCAGCAGCTCCTGGACAGGGGCGGGGGACGAGCAGTACTTC. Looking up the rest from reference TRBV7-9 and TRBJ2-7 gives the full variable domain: DTGVSQNPRHKITKRGQNVTFRCDPISEHNRLYWYRQTLGQGPEFLTYFQNEAQLEKSRLLSDRFSAERPKGSFSTLEIQRTEQGDSAMYLCASSSWTGAGDEQYFGPGTRLTVT.

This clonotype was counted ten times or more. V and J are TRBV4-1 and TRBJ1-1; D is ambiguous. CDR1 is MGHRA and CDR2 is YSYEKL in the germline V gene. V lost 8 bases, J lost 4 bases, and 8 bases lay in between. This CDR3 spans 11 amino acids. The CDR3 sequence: CASQDVTEAFF. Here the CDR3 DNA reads TGCGCCAGCCAGGACGTCACTGAAGCTTTCTTT.

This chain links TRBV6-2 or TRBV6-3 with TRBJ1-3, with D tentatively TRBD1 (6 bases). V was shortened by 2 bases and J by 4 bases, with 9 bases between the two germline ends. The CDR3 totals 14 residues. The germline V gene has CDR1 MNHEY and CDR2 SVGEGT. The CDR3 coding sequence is TGTGCCAGCAGTTACCAGGGGTCCGGAAACACCATATATTTT. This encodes CASSYQGSGNTIYF.

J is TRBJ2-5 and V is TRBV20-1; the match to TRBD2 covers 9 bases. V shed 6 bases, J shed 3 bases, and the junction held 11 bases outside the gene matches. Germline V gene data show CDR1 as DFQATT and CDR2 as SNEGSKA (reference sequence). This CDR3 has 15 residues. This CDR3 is CSAPNGLAGKETQYF. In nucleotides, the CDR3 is TGCAGTGCCCCCAATGGGCTAGCGGGGAAAGAGACCCAGTACTTC.

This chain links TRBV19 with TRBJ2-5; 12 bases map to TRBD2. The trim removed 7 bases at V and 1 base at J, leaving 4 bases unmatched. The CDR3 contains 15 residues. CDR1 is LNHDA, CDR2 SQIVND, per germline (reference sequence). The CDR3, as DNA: TGTGCCAGTACAACTAGCGGGAGGACCCAAGAGACCCAGTACTTC. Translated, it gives CASTTSGRTQETQYF. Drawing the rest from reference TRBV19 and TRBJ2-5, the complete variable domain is DGGITQSPKYLFRKEGQNVTLSCEQNLNHDAMYWYRQDPGQGLRLIYYSQIVNDFQKGDIAEGYSVSREKKESFPLTVTSAQKNPTAFYLCASTTSGRTQETQYFGPGTRLLVL.

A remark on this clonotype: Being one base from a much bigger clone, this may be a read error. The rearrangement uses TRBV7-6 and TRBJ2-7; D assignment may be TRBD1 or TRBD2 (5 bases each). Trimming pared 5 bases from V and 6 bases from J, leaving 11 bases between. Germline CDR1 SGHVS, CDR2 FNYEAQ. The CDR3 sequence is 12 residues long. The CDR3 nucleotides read TGTGCCAGCAGCGGGACGACCTGCGAGCAGTACTTC. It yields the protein CASSGTTCEQYF.

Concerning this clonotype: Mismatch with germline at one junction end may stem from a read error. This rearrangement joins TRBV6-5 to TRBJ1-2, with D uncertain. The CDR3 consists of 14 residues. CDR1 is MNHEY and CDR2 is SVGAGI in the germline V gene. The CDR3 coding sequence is TGTGCCATCAGTTACTCCGACGGCGTCCCATTCCCCGGATTC. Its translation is CAISYSDGVPFPGF.

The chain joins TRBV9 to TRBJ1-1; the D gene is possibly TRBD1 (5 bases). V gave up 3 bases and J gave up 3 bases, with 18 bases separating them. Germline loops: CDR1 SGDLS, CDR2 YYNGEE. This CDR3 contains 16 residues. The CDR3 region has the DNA TGTGCCAGCAGCGGAGGCCCGGGGCACGGGTACACTGAAGCTTTCTTT. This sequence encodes CASSGGPGHGYTEAFF.

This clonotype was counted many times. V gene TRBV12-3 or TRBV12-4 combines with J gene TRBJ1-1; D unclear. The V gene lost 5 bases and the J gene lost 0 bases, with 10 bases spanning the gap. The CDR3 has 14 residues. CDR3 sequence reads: CASSLQPVNTEAFF. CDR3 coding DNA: TGTGCCAGCAGTCTCCAGCCTGTGAACACTGAAGCTTTCTTT.

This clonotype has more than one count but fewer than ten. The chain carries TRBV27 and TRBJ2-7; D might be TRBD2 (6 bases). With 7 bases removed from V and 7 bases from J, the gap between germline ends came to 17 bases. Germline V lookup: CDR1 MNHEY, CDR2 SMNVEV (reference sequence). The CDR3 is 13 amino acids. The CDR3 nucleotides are TGTGCCAGCAAGGAGGGGCGGCTAGGGGAGCAGTACTTC. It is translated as CASKEGRLGEQYF.

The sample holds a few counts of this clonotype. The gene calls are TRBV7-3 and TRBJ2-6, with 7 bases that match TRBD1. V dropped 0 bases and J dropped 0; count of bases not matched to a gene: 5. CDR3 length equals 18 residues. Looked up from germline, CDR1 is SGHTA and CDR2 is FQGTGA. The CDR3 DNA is TGTGCCAGCAGCTTAACAGGGGGCCCCAGCTCTGGGGCCAACGTCCTGACTTTC. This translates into CASSLTGGPSSGANVLTF.

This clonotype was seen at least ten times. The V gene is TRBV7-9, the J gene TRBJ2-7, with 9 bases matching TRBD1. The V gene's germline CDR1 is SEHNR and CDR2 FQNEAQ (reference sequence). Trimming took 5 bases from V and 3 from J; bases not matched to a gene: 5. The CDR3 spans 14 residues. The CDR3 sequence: CASSGTGPVYEQYF. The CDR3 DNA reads TGTGCCAGCAGCGGGACAGGGCCTGTCTACGAGCAGTACTTC. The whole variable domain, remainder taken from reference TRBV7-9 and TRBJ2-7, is DTGVSQNPRHKITKRGQNVTFRCDPISEHNRLYWYRQTLGQGPEFLTYFQNEAQLEKSRLLSDRFSAERPKGSFSTLEIQRTEQGDSAMYLCASSGTGPVYEQYFGPGTRLTVT.

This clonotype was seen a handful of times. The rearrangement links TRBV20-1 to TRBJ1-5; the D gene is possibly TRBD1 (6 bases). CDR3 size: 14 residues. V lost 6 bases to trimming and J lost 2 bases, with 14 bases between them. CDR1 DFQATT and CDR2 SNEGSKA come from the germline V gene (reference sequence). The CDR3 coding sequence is TGCAGTGCGGGACAAGGTCTTGGCAATCAGCCCCAGCATTTT. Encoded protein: CSAGQGLGNQPQHF.

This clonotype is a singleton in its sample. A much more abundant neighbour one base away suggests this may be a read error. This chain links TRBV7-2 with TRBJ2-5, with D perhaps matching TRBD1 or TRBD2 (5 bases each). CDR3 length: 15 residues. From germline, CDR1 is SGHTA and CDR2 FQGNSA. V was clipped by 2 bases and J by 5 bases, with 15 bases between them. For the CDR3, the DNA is TGTGCCAGCAGCTTACCCACAGGAGGTAGGGAGACCCAGTACTTC. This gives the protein CASSLPTGGRETQYF. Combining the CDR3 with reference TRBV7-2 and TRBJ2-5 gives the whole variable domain GAGVSQSPSNKVTEKGKDVELRCDPISGHTALYWYRQSLGQGLEFLIYFQGNSAPDKSGLPSDRFSAERTGGSVSTLTIQRTQQEDSAVYLCASSLPTGGRETQYFGPGTRLLVL.

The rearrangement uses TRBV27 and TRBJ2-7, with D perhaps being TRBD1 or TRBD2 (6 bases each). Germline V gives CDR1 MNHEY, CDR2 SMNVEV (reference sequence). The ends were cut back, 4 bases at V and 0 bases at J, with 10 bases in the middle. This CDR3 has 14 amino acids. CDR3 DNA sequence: TGTGCCAGCAGTTATCGGGGGCGCTCCTACGAGCAGTACTTC. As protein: CASSYRGRSYEQYF.

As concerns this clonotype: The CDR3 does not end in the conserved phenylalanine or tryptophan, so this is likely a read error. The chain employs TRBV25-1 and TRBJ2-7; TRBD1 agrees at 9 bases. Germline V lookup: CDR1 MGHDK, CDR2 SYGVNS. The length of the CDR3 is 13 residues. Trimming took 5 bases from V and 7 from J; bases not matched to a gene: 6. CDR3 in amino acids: CASSSYRGQEQYL. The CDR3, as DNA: TGTGCCAGCAGTTCCTACAGGGGGCAAGAGCAGTACCTC.

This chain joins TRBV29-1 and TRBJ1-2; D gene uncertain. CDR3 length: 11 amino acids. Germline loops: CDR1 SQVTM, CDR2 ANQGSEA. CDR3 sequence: CTAGESYGYTF. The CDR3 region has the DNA TGCACCGCCGGGGAGTCCTATGGCTACACCTTC.

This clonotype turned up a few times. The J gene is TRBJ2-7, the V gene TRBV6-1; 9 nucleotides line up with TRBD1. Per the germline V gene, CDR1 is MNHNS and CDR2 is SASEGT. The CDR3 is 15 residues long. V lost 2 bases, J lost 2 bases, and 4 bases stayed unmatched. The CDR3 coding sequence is TGTGCCAGCAGTGAACCGGGACAGGGAACCTACGAGCAGTACTTC. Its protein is CASSEPGQGTYEQYF.

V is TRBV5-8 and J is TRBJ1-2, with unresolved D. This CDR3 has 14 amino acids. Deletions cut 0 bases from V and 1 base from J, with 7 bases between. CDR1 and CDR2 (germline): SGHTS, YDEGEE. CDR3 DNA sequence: TGTGCCAGCAGCTTGGCAACCCATAACTATGGCTACACCTTC. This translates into CASSLATHNYGYTF.

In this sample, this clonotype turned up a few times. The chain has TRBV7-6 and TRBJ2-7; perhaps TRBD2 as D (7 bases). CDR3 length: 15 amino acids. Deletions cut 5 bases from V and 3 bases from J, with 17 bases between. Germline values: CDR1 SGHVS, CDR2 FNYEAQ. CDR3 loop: CASSQGGGTIYEQYF. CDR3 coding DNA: TGTGCCAGCAGCCAAGGGGGGGGTACCATCTACGAGCAGTACTTC. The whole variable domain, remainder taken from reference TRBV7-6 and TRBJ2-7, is GAGVSQSPRYKVTKRGQDVALRCDPISGHVSLYWYRQALGQGPEFLTYFNYEAQQDKSGLPNDRFSAERPEGSISTLTIQRTEQRDSAMYRCASSQGGGTIYEQYFGPGTRLTVT.

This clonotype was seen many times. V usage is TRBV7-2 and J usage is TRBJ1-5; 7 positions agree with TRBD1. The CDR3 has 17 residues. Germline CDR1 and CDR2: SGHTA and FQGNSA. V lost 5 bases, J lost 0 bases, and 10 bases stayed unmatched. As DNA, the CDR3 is TGTGCCAGCAGCCAGCGGACAGGAGCTTATAGCAATCAGCCCCAGCATTTT. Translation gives CASSQRTGAYSNQPQHF.

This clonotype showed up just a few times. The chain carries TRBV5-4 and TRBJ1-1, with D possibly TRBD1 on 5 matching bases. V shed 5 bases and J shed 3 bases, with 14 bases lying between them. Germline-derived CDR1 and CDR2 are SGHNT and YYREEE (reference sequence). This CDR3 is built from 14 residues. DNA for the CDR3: TGTGCCAGCAGATCCCAGGGTAAAGACACTGAAGCTTTCTTT. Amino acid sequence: CASRSQGKDTEAFF.

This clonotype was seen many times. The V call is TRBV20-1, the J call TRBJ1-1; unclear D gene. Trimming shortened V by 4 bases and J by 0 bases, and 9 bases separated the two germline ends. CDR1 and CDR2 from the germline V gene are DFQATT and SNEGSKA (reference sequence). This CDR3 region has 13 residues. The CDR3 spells CSAKSSVNTEAFF. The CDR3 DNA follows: TGCAGTGCTAAGTCTTCAGTGAACACTGAAGCTTTCTTT.

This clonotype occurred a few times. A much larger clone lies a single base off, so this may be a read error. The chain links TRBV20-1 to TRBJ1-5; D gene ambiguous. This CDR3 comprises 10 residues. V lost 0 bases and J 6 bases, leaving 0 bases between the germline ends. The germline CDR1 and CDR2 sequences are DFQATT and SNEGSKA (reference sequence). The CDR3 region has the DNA TGCAGTGCTAGAGATCAGCCCCAGCATTTT. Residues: CSARDQPQHF.

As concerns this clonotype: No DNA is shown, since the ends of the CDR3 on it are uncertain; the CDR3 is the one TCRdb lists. The CDR3 is CASRQVRDRGPGSCFF. The gene calls are TRBV25-1 and TRBJ2-2; the DNA was not used to check the table's D call, TRBD1. The germline gives CDR1 MGHDK, CDR2 SYGVNS. The length of the CDR3 is 16 amino acids, counting both ends.

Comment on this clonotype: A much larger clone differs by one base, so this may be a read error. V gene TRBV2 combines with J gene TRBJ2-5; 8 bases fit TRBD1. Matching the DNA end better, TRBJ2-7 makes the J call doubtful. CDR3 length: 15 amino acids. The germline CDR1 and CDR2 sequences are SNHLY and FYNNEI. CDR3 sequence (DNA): TGTGCCAGCAGTGAACCCGGGACAGGACCCTACGAGCAGTACTTC. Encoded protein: CASSEPGTGPYEQYF.

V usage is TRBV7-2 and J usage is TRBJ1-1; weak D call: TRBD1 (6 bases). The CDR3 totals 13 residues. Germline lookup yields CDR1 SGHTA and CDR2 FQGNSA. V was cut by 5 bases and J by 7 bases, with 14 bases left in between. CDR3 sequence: CASSHLQGLEAFF. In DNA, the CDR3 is TGTGCCAGCAGCCATCTCCAGGGGCTTGAAGCTTTCTTT.

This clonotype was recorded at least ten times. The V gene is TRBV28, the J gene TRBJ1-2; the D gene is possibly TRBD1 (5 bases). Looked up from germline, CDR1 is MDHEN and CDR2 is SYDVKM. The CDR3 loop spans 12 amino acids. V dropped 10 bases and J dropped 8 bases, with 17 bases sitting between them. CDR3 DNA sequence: TGTGCCATCCACCGGACAACCCTCGGCTACACCTTC. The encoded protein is CAIHRTTLGYTF.

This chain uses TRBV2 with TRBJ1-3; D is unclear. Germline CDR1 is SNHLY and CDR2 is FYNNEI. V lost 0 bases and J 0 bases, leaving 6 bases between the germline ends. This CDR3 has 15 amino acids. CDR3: CASSEARRSGNTIYF. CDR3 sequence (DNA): TGTGCCAGCAGTGAAGCGAGACGCTCTGGAAACACCATATATTTT.